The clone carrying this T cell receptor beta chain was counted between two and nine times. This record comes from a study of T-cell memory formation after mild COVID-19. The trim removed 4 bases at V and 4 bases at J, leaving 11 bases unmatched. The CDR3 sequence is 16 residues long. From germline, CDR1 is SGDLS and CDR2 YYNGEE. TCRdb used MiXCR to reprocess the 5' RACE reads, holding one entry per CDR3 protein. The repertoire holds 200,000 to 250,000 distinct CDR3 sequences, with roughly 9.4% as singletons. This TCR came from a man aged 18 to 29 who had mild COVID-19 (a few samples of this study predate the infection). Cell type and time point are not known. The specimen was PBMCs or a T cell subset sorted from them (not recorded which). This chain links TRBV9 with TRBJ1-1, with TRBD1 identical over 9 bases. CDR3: CASSYGTGNVGTEAFF. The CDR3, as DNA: TGTGCCAGCAGCTACGGGACAGGGAATGTGGGCACTGAAGCTTTCTTT.